This T cell receptor beta chain was documented in a study of T cells in Graves' hyperthyroidism and ophthalmopathy. Study background: The authors collected peripheral blood at initial diagnosis, before any treatment. Whole-study findings and limits: Model-based prediction identified ophthalmopathy a median around 6.5 months prior to its onset.

Patients were excluded for uncontrolled infection, other autoimmune disease, pregnancy or lactation. The table lists this clonotype with many counts. Its target is unknown. The CDR3 runs 14 residues. V was cut by 0 bases and J by 4 bases, with 10 bases left in between. Germline CDR1 is PRHDT and CDR2 is FYEKMQ (reference sequence). Researchers amplified the TCR beta CDR3 regions from RNA transcripts. HTBI primers were the set used in a first-round RT-PCR of the TCR CDR3. TCRdb reprocessed the multiplex PCR reads via MiXCR and lists one record per CDR3 protein. The sample includes about 350,000 distinct CDR3 sequences, approximately 13% of them seen just once.

This sequence originates from a woman aged 25 to 39 with Graves' hyperthyroidism. The rearrangement uses TRBV13 and TRBJ2-7; D might be TRBD2 (6 bases). What was sequenced was blood. This chain's CDR3 is CASSLGGSIYEQYF. DNA for the CDR3: TGTGCCAGCAGCTTAGGCGGGAGTATTTACGAGCAGTACTTC.